This T cell receptor beta chain was found in a study of T cell responses to AZD1222 COVID-19 vaccine. Study at large: Second doses that came at about 4 or about 12 weeks were put together.

Assay used: immunoSEQ multiplex PCR; TCRdb lists only in-frame clones, some missing. The sample contains 150,000 to 200,000 clones, approximately 92% of which appear only once. A note on this clone: Its antigen is currently unknown.

Study-wide findings and caveats: Only 5 or 6 AZD1222 recipients were seropositive at baseline. The study found vaccine-associated CD4 TCRs spanning spike, dominant at 160-218 and 743-854.

The sample here was peripheral blood, taken on day 0 of AZD1222 vaccination. The clonotype was recovered from an adult in good health.

The CDR3 region has the DNA TGCGCCAGCAGCCAAGTGGGGACTAGAAGGCCCTACGAGCAGTACTTC. As protein: CASSQVGTRRPYEQYF. This chain uses TRBV4-1 with TRBJ2-7, with 8 bases matching TRBD2. CDR3 length: 16 residues. The germline gives CDR1 MGHRA, CDR2 YSYEKL. The V gene end was trimmed by 1 base and the J gene end by 2 bases; junction bases not matched to a gene: 7.